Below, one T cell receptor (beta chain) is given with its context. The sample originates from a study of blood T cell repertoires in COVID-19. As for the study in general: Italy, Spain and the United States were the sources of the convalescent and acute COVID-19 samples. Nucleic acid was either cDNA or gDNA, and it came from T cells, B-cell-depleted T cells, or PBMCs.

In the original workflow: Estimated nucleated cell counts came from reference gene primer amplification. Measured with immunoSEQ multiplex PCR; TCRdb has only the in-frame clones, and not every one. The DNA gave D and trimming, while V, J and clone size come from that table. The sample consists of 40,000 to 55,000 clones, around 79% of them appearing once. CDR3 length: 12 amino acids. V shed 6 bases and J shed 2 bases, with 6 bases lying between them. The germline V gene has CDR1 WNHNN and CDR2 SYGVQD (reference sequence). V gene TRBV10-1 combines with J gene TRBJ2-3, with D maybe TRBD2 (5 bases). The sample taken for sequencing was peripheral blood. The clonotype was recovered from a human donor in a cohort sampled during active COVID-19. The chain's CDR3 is CASRDSTDTQYF. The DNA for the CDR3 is TGCGCCAGCAGGGACTCCACAGATACGCAGTATTTT.